What follows are 15 T cell receptor beta chains derived from one specimen sequenced in a study of T cell responses to AZD1222 COVID-19 vaccine. Libraries were prepared by immunoSEQ multiplex PCR; TCRdb keeps only in-frame clonotypes and omits some of them. This table has over 130,000 clones, around 90% appearing once. Source: peripheral blood, taken on day 0 of AZD1222 vaccination. Every receptor here comes from an adult in good health.

The chain links TRBV2 to TRBJ1-5; no definite D call. The V and J ends lost 2 bases and 7 bases respectively, with 15 bases between them. The germline CDR1 and CDR2 sequences are SNHLY and FYNNEI. The CDR3 runs to 15 residues. CDR3 bases: TGTGCCAGCAGTGAATTTTTGGTTACCGGGCAGCCCCAGCATTTT. Amino acids: CASSEFLVTGQPQHF.

CDR3 DNA sequence: TGTGCCAGCAGCCAAGACCGAAGCTATGGCTACACCTTC. Translation: CASSQDRSYGYTF. The chain carries TRBV14 and TRBJ1-2; no reliable D call. The V end lost 0 bases, the J end lost 4 bases, and 6 bases lay between the germline ends. Germline CDR1 is SGHDN and CDR2 is FVKESK. The CDR3 spans 13 residues.

The rearrangement links TRBV16 to TRBJ1-1; D uncertain. The CDR3 covers 13 residues. Trimming took 3 bases from V and 6 from J, leaving 11 bases between them. Germline assignment: CDR1 KGHSY and CDR2 FQNENV. The CDR3 bases are TGTGCCAGCAGCCATTCGAGCCTCTCTGAAGCTTTCTTT. This gives the protein CASSHSSLSEAFF.

V is TRBV19 and J is TRBJ2-7, with D perhaps matching TRBD2 (6 bases). V dropped 7 bases and J dropped 0 bases, with 13 bases sitting between them. The germline V gene has CDR1 LNHDA and CDR2 SQIVND (reference sequence). The CDR3 has 14 amino acids. The CDR3 protein is CASTYSGNSYEQYF. CDR3 nucleotide sequence: TGTGCCAGTACTTATAGCGGCAACTCCTACGAGCAGTACTTC.

This rearrangement joins TRBV11-2 to TRBJ2-5; TRBD2 matches at 8 bases. With 2 bases clipped from V and 1 base from J, the junction kept 3 bases outside the gene matches. Germline V gives CDR1 SGHAT, CDR2 FQNNGV. CDR3 length: 15 residues. The CDR3 loop reads CASSLIAGFQETQYF. The CDR3 bases are TGTGCCAGCAGCTTAATAGCGGGGTTCCAAGAGACCCAGTACTTC.

V and J are TRBV27 and TRBJ2-1; 12 bases line up with TRBD1. J gave up 6 bases and V 6 bases, and 6 bases lay outside the gene matches. The CDR3 loop spans 15 amino acids. CDR1 and CDR2 from the germline V gene are MNHEY and SMNVEV (reference sequence). This chain's CDR3 is CASSRGQGAVNEQFF. CDR3 nucleotides: TGTGCCAGCAGCCGGGGACAGGGGGCTGTCAATGAGCAGTTCTTC.

This clone was counted between two and nine times. CDR3 in DNA: TGTGCCAGCTCACCACGAGCGGATTCGAATGGCTACACCTTC. This sequence encodes CASSPRADSNGYTF. The gene calls are TRBV18 and TRBJ1-2; D gene ambiguous. V was trimmed by 1 base and J by 6 bases, leaving 12 bases between them. The V gene's germline CDR1 is KGHSH and CDR2 LQKENI. The CDR3 length is 14 residues.

The CDR3 here is CATRDRGDGTEAFF. The DNA for the CDR3 is TGTGCCACCAGGGACAGGGGTGATGGCACTGAAGCTTTCTTT. V usage is TRBV10-3 and J usage is TRBJ1-1, with 10 bases identical to TRBD1. V lost 10 bases to trimming and J lost 4 bases; unmatched junction nucleotides: 9. From germline, CDR1 is ENHRY and CDR2 SYGVKD. CDR3 length: 14 residues.

The chain joins TRBV6-2 or TRBV6-3 to TRBJ2-3; possible D gene TRBD2, 6 bases. Germline values: CDR1 MNHEY, CDR2 SVGEGT. CDR3 length equals 15 residues. V was clipped by 0 bases and J by 0 bases, with 7 bases between them. The CDR3 coding sequence is TGTGCCAGCAGTTACTCGGCGGGGAGCACAGATACGCAGTATTTT. Translated: CASSYSAGSTDTQYF.

CDR3 sequence: CASSTLGNNQPQHF. DNA for the CDR3: TGTGCCAGTAGCACCTTGGGGAACAATCAGCCCCAGCATTTT. The chain has TRBV19 and TRBJ1-5; D unresolved. Germline V gene data show CDR1 as LNHDA and CDR2 as SQIVND (reference sequence). The CDR3 has 14 amino acids. V gave up 6 bases and J gave up 3 bases, with 12 bases separating them.

The chain carries TRBV27 and TRBJ1-1; tentatively, D is TRBD1 (5 bases). From germline, CDR1 is MNHEY and CDR2 SMNVEV (reference sequence). The CDR3 runs 14 residues. The germline V and J ends were trimmed by 10 bases and 0 bases, with 15 bases remaining between them. CDR3: CATRGGAMNTEAFF. CDR3 nucleotides: TGTGCCACCCGGGGCGGGGCCATGAACACTGAAGCTTTCTTT.

The chain carries TRBV27 and TRBJ1-5; 11 bases agree with TRBD1. Germline lookup yields CDR1 MNHEY and CDR2 SMNVEV (reference sequence). The length of the CDR3 is 15 residues. Trimming removed 6 bases from V and 7 bases from J; junction bases left unmatched: 8. The CDR3, as DNA: TGTGCCAGCAGCCACCGGACAGGGGGCGAACAGCCCCAGCATTTT. Translated: CASSHRTGGEQPQHF.

V gene TRBV3-1 (or the pseudogene TRBV3-2) combines with J gene TRBJ1-1, with D possibly TRBD1 on 5 matching bases. Germline CDR1 reads LGHDT; CDR2 reads YNNKEL (reference sequence). The CDR3 sequence is 13 residues long. The V gene lost 2 bases and the J gene lost 5 bases, with 9 bases spanning the gap. This chain's CDR3 is CASSQTGDTEAFF. In DNA form, the CDR3 reads TGTGCCAGCAGCCAAACGGGGGATACTGAAGCTTTCTTT.

V usage is TRBV27 and J usage is TRBJ2-5; D gene ambiguous. Deletions cut 4 bases from V and 3 bases from J, with 15 bases between. This CDR3 contains 15 residues. The germline CDR1 and CDR2 sequences are MNHEY and SMNVEV (reference sequence). Here the CDR3 reads CASSSPSAPKETQYF. As DNA, the CDR3 is TGTGCCAGCAGTTCCCCCTCGGCCCCAAAAGAGACCCAGTACTTC.

The chain carries TRBV27 and TRBJ2-2; no reliable D call. The CDR3 consists of 12 residues. Germline CDR1 MNHEY, CDR2 SMNVEV (reference sequence). Trimming took off 5 bases at V and 5 bases at J, with 6 bases between the two ends. CDR3 sequence (DNA): TGTGCCAGCAGTCATTCGACCGGGGAGCTGTTTTTT. It encodes CASSHSTGELFF.